This TCR beta chain was documented in a study of T cells in Graves' hyperthyroidism and ophthalmopathy (dated by TCRdb to the late 2010s). Regarding the complete study: Peripheral blood samples were taken at the time of initial diagnosis, prior to any treatment. According to the paper, TCR Vbeta CDR3 sequencing was carried out on 135 peripheral blood samples, which came from over 40 ophthalmopathy, approximately 72 hyperthyroidism and 17 progressor patients. The study also compared thyroid tissue and blood T-cell repertoires from five or six Graves' hyperthyroidism patients. TCR V-J signatures able to tell the groups apart were searched for in a discovery cohort of 90 to 100 patients, of whom more than 40 had Graves' ophthalmopathy and 57 had stable Graves' hyperthyroidism. The 100 discovery patients were randomly split 7:3 into training and test sets. Following sampling, methimazole starting at 30 mg daily was given to hyperthyroidism patients, and high-dose intravenous methylprednisolone was given to ophthalmopathy patients. Prospective prediction of ophthalmopathy was tested in an independent validation cohort consisting of 18 hyperthyroidism patients and about 17 patients who later progressed to ophthalmopathy. Study-level results and caveats: Blood samples also contained most of the expanded thyroid clonotypes (frequency above 0.001), which suggests that blood repertoires may reflect thyroid immune responses. Sample size was not statistically predetermined, and investigators were not blinded to group allocation. A 13 V-J signature model separated ophthalmopathy from stable hyperthyroidism, with roughly 88% sensitivity and 81.08% specificity in cross-validation and 80%/75% in testing. During validation, the model predicted progression to ophthalmopathy a median of about 5.9 months ahead of onset, with around 65% sensitivity and under 85% specificity.

The TCR beta CDR3 regions were amplified from the RNA transcripts. The first round of RT-PCR for the TCR CDR3 was performed with the HTBI primer set and the Qiagen OneStep RT-PCR kit. A second multiplex PCR round built the libraries, followed by size selection and purification. The libraries were sequenced on an Illumina HiSeq2000 using paired-end 100 bp reads. Under the source paper's analysis protocol: SOAPnuke was used to process the raw data, removing reads that contained adapters or uncalled bases, had a mean Phred below 15, or lacked an exact match to the constant primer or identifier. COPE v1.2.5 was used to merge high-quality paired reads, and clonotypes were defined as unique nucleotide sequences. MiTCR v1.1 was used to align the clonotypes against IMGT TRBV, TRBD and TRBJ reference segments. Analysis was restricted to V-J combinations with a frequency above 0.0001, which covered roughly 99% of repertoires. A TCS score was defined as the ratio of F50 (clonal expansion) to E x V (chaos), with BLOSUM62-based TCRdist applied between CDR3 peptides within each V-J. Welch's t-statistics and random forest reduced several hundred V-J features to fewer than 15, which were used in a naive Bayes classifier (R e1071). TCRdb reanalyzed the raw reads on its own, using fastp at Q25 for trimming and MiXCR for clone calling, and kept in-frame beta chains. Duplicate CDR3 protein sequences are folded into a single record with the most common DNA and genes. In this record, the V and J calls reflect TCRdb's handling and not the investigators' own analysis. This sample holds hundreds of thousands of distinct CDR3 sequences; 22% were observed only once. The biggest ten clones account for 49% of the sample.

In the ophthalmopathy patients, disease was moderately to severely active, with a Clinical Activity Score of 3 or more, a NOSPECS grade of 4 or more, and a duration of less than 3 months. Patients with uncontrolled infections, other autoimmune diseases, pregnancy or lactation were excluded. Diagnoses were established on the basis of clinical symptoms, serum thyroxine and TRAb, thyroid ultrasound, and orbital computed tomography. PBMCs were separated from 10 ml of fresh peripheral blood using Ficoll-Paque density gradient centrifugation. Trizol reagent was used to extract total RNA, and RNA quality was then checked on an Agilent 2100 Bioanalyzer. Including the terminal cysteine and phenylalanine, the CDR3 comprises 16 residues. Only the CDR3 part of the read is kept: 48 bases, read in frame from the first base. Trimmed from V: 0 bases; trimmed from J: 3 bases; junction bases lacking a gene match: 7. Per the germline V gene, LGHNA is the CDR1 and YSLEER is the CDR2.

This clonotype turned up a few times. Its specific antigen is unknown. No much larger clone is present one base from it, and per-base qualities are unavailable. This receptor was taken from a woman aged 70 to 79 with Graves' ophthalmopathy. This chain joins TRBV4-3 to TRBJ2-7; 8 of the junction bases match TRBD2. Sequencing was performed on blood. The bases are TGCGCCAGCAGCCAAGATCTGGTAGCGGGGTACTACGAGCAGTACTTC. Protein translation: CASSQDLVAGYYEQYF.